A single sample gave rise to the 30 T cell receptor beta chains below, sequenced in a study of blood T cell repertoires in COVID-19. Profiling relied on immunoSEQ multiplex PCR, and the TCRdb table lists in-frame clones only, not all of them. The profile shows 300,000 to 350,000 clones, 83% of them singletons. Sequencing was carried out using peripheral blood. The source of these receptors is a man aged 25 to 40 with active or convalescent COVID-19.

This clone was seen a single time. The chain couples TRBV11-2 to TRBJ1-6; the D is unclear. Germline-derived CDR1 and CDR2 are SGHAT and FQNNGV. The V and J ends lost 2 bases and 4 bases respectively, with 9 bases between them. The CDR3 runs to 15 residues. The CDR3 reads CASSLNPSYNSPLHF. The CDR3, as DNA: TGTGCCAGCAGCTTAAACCCCAGTTATAATTCACCCCTCCACTTT.

This chain links TRBV11-3 with TRBJ2-1; 7 nucleotides align to TRBD2. Trimming at V came to 5 bases and at J to 4 bases, leaving 14 bases not matched to a gene. CDR1 is SGHNT, CDR2 YENEEA, per germline. This CDR3 spans 17 amino acids. The CDR3 bases are TGTGCCAGCAGCCCACGGCGGGCTAGCGGCACTTACAATGAGCAGTTCTTC. Translated, it gives CASSPRRASGTYNEQFF.

The chain carries TRBV3-1 (or the pseudogene TRBV3-2) and TRBJ1-5; D possibly corresponds to TRBD1 (5 bases). This CDR3 region has 15 residues. Germline V gene lookup returns CDR1 LGHDT and CDR2 YNNKEL (reference sequence). The V and J ends lost 2 bases and 4 bases respectively, with 12 bases between them. The CDR3 is CASSQNSGWNQPQHF. CDR3 sequence (DNA): TGTGCCAGCAGCCAAAATTCAGGGTGGAATCAGCCCCAGCATTTT.

This clone showed up just once. The J gene is TRBJ2-1, the V gene TRBV15; 14 bases align to TRBD2. CDR1 LNHNV and CDR2 YYDKDF come from the germline V gene (reference sequence). Trimming at V came to 7 bases and at J to 5 bases, leaving 16 bases not matched to a gene. The length of the CDR3 is 19 residues. The CDR3 is CATKSGGLAGVPRDNEQFF. CDR3 nucleotide sequence: TGTGCCACCAAGTCGGGGGGACTAGCGGGGGTCCCTAGAGACAATGAGCAGTTCTTC.

This clone was counted once. The V gene is TRBV30, the J gene TRBJ1-4; no clear D. CDR3 size: 16 residues. V was clipped by 2 bases and J by 7 bases, with 20 bases between them. Germline assignment: CDR1 GTSNPN and CDR2 SVGIG (reference sequence). The CDR3 here is CAWSSPGSGHREKLFF. DNA of the CDR3: TGTGCCTGGAGTTCCCCGGGGTCGGGTCATCGTGAAAAACTGTTTTTT.

The rearrangement uses TRBV6-5 and TRBJ1-1; TRBD1 is a possible D gene (5 bases). V lost 2 bases to trimming and J lost 1 base, with 8 bases between them. Germline V gene data show CDR1 as MNHEY and CDR2 as SVGAGI. CDR3 length equals 14 residues. DNA of the CDR3: TGTGCCAGCAGTTACGATGGACAGAACACTGAAGCTTTCTTT. The encoded protein is CASSYDGQNTEAFF.

This clone has a handful of counts. This sequence joins TRBV19 and TRBJ1-4; the D is unclear. The CDR3 sequence is 10 residues long. The V gene lost 9 bases and the J gene lost 11 bases, with 10 bases spanning the gap. Germline lookup yields CDR1 LNHDA and CDR2 SQIVND (reference sequence). For the CDR3, the DNA is TGTGCCAGCGGGGAGTGGAAACTGTTTTTT. Its protein is CASGEWKLFF.

This chain links TRBV30 with TRBJ2-6, with 8 bases matching TRBD1. The CDR3 is 14 amino acids. After removal of 4 bases from V and 2 bases from J, the junction contained 1 base not matched to a gene. CDR1 is GTSNPN and CDR2 is SVGIG in the germline V gene (reference sequence). CDR3 protein: CAWTRGPGANVLTF. The CDR3 nucleotides are TGTGCCTGGACCAGGGGGCCTGGGGCCAACGTCCTGACTTTC.

The chain recombines TRBV5-1 with TRBJ2-7; TRBD2 matches at 11 bases. The CDR3 contains 16 residues. Germline assignment: CDR1 SGHRS and CDR2 YFSETQ. Trimming removed 3 bases from V and 0 bases from J; junction bases left unmatched: 5. CDR3 loop: CASSSTSGTLSYEQYF. The CDR3 region has the DNA TGCGCCAGCAGCTCGACTAGCGGGACCCTCTCCTACGAGCAGTACTTC. Filled out from reference TRBV5-1 and TRBJ2-7, the complete variable domain reads KAGVTQTPRYLIKTRGQQVTLSCSPISGHRSVSWYQQTPGQGLQFLFEYFSETQRNKGNFPGRFSGRQFSNSRSEMNVSTLELGDSALYLCASSSTSGTLSYEQYFGPGTRLTVT.

The CDR3 DNA sequence: TGTGCCTGGAGTTCGTTTGTAGAGACCCAGTACTTC. As protein: CAWSSFVETQYF. The rearrangement links TRBV30 to TRBJ2-5; D unresolved. This CDR3 is built from 12 residues. CDR1 and CDR2 (germline): GTSNPN, SVGIG (reference sequence). The V and J ends lost 2 bases and 4 bases respectively, with 8 bases between them.

The chain has TRBV9 and TRBJ1-2; weak D call: TRBD1 (5 bases). V was shortened by 3 bases and J by 4 bases, with 16 bases between the two germline ends. The CDR3 extends over 15 amino acids. Germline V gives CDR1 SGDLS, CDR2 YYNGEE. This chain's CDR3 is CASSEPLSGGYGYTF. In DNA form, the CDR3 reads TGTGCCAGCAGCGAACCTCTCTCGGGGGGCTATGGCTACACCTTC.

The rearrangement joins TRBV4-1 to TRBJ1-4; 9 bases line up with TRBD1. The CDR3 has 15 residues. The ends lost 1 base at V and 8 bases at J; junction bases unmatched: 5. CDR1 MGHRA and CDR2 YSYEKL come from the germline V gene. This CDR3 reads CASSQVQGAEEKLFF. The CDR3 DNA reads as TGCGCCAGCAGCCAAGTACAGGGGGCCGAGGAAAAACTGTTTTTT.

The rearrangement links TRBV14 to TRBJ2-7, with 9 bases aligning to TRBD2. Trimming cost V 4 bases and J 4 bases; bases outside gene matches: 8. CDR3 length: 15 amino acids. In germline, CDR1 is SGHDN, CDR2 FVKESK. The CDR3 nucleotides read TGTGCCAGCAGCCGTCCCGGGACTAGCAGGTACGAGCAGTACTTC. It codes for CASSRPGTSRYEQYF.

The chain couples TRBV18 to TRBJ2-1; TRBD2 agrees at 10 bases. The trim removed 4 bases at V and 6 bases at J, leaving 9 bases unmatched. CDR1 is KGHSH and CDR2 is LQKENI in the germline V gene. The CDR3 loop spans 16 amino acids. CDR3: CASSRSLAGEVNEQFF. The CDR3 nucleotides read TGTGCCAGCTCACGATCCCTAGCGGGAGAGGTCAATGAGCAGTTCTTC.

Comment on this clone: It is unclear where the CDR3 begins or ends on the DNA, so no DNA is shown, and the CDR3 is as TCRdb lists it. This chain connects TRBV9 to TRBJ2-7; the table's D call TRBD1 went unverified against the DNA. The CDR3 comprises 13 residues, both ends counted. Germline CDR1 SGDLS, CDR2 YYNGEE. The CDR3 loop reads CAWPYACSYEQYF.

The chain employs TRBV7-2 and TRBJ2-3, with 14 bases matching TRBD2. There are 17 residues in the CDR3. Per germline, CDR1 SGHTA and CDR2 FQGNSA. The V gene end was trimmed by 5 bases and the J gene end by 4 bases; junction bases not matched to a gene: 8. For the CDR3, the DNA is TGTGCCAGCAGCCCCGGGACTAGCGGGAGCGTCGCAGATACGCAGTATTTT. It translates to CASSPGTSGSVADTQYF.

The chain recombines TRBV7-2 with TRBJ2-7, with 7 bases that match TRBD1. J was trimmed by 5 bases and V by 6 bases; bases with no gene match: 7. This CDR3 contains 13 residues. Germline V gene sequence: CDR1 SGHTA, CDR2 FQGNSA. Here the CDR3 DNA reads TGTGCCAGCAGTTACGACAGGGCAAACGAGCAGTACTTC. Encoded protein: CASSYDRANEQYF.

The gene calls are TRBV7-2 and TRBJ1-6, with D tentatively TRBD1 (5 bases). The ends were cut back, 7 bases at V and 7 bases at J, with 23 bases in the middle. Germline V gene lookup returns CDR1 SGHTA and CDR2 FQGNSA. This CDR3 spans 17 amino acids. As DNA, the CDR3 is TGTGCCAGCACCGCAGGGCCCGGCGAGTTTGGAAATTCACCCCTCCACTTT. Protein: CASTAGPGEFGNSPLHF.

The chain has TRBV19 and TRBJ2-2, with 9 bases aligning to TRBD2. Losses at the gene ends were 7 bases for V and 6 bases for J; bases not matched to a gene: 9. This CDR3 has 15 amino acids. Per the germline V gene, CDR1 is LNHDA and CDR2 is SQIVND (reference sequence). DNA of the CDR3: TGTGCCAGTAAAGAGCTAGCGGGATACCCCGGGGAGCTGTTTTTT. Its translation is CASKELAGYPGELFF. The full variable domain, completed using reference TRBV19 and TRBJ2-2, is DGGITQSPKYLFRKEGQNVTLSCEQNLNHDAMYWYRQDPGQGLRLIYYSQIVNDFQKGDIAEGYSVSREKKESFPLTVTSAQKNPTAFYLCASKELAGYPGELFFGEGSRLTVL.

In this sample, this clone turned up a few times. This sequence joins TRBV7-9 and TRBJ1-5; D is ambiguous. Deletions cut 5 bases from V and 10 bases from J, with 15 bases between. Germline V gene sequence: CDR1 SEHNR, CDR2 FQNEAQ (reference sequence). The CDR3 totals 13 residues. CDR3 loop: CASSVSPIQPQHF. The CDR3 nucleotides are TGTGCCAGCAGCGTATCCCCTATTCAACCCCAGCATTTT.

This rearrangement joins TRBV12-5 to TRBJ2-4; 7 positions match TRBD1. Germline trimming cut 1 base from V and 9 bases from J; bases unmatched to any gene: 9. The length of the CDR3 is 15 residues. Looked up from germline, CDR1 is LGHNT and CDR2 is FRNRAP. CDR3 DNA sequence: TGTGCTAGTGGTTTGGATACCGGGACAGTAGGCATTCAGTACTTC. It encodes CASGLDTGTVGIQYF.

The chain is built from TRBV30 and TRBJ1-1, with D possibly being TRBD1 (6 bases). Germline CDR1 and CDR2: GTSNPN and SVGIG (reference sequence). V gave up 5 bases and J gave up 6 bases, with 13 bases separating them. This CDR3 is 12 amino acids long. CDR3 sequence reads: CAWGGGPAEAFF. CDR3 nucleotides: TGTGCCTGGGGGGGCGGGCCAGCTGAAGCTTTCTTT.

The chain has TRBV6-5 and TRBJ1-1, with D hard to call. The V gene's germline CDR1 is MNHEY and CDR2 SVGAGI. The CDR3 spans 15 residues. V lost 7 bases to trimming and J lost 3 bases, with 18 bases between them. CDR3 nucleotides: TGTGCCAGCAAGCGTACCCCCCTAAGTTACACTGAAGCTTTCTTT. This sequence encodes CASKRTPLSYTEAFF.

The chain carries TRBV25-1 and TRBJ2-4, with TRBD1 identical over 8 bases. Germline assignment: CDR1 MGHDK and CDR2 SYGVNS. Trimming removed 3 bases from V and 8 bases from J; junction bases left unmatched: 9. The CDR3 totals 15 residues. Written as DNA, the CDR3 is TGTGCCAGCAGTGATCGGGTGACAGGGGAGGACATTCAGTACTTC. Its protein product is CASSDRVTGEDIQYF. The variable domain in full, with the rest retrieved from reference TRBV25-1 and TRBJ2-4, is EADIYQTPRYLVIGTGKKITLECSQTMGHDKMYWYQQDPGMELHLIHYSYGVNSTEKGDLSSESTVSRIRTEHFPLTLESARPSHTSQYLCASSDRVTGEDIQYFGAGTRLSVL.

V usage is TRBV28 and J usage is TRBJ2-1; weak D call: TRBD2 (5 bases). The CDR3 covers 15 residues. Trimming cost V 8 bases and J 6 bases, with 20 bases left between them. Germline V gene lookup returns CDR1 MDHEN and CDR2 SYDVKM. As DNA, the CDR3 is TGTGCCAGCGGGTTTCAGGCCGGGATGGGCAATGAGCAGTTCTTC. Protein product: CASGFQAGMGNEQFF.

V is TRBV9 and J is TRBJ1-3; TRBD1 might be the D (5 bases). The V gene lost 0 bases and the J gene lost 4 bases, with 14 bases spanning the gap. Germline V gives CDR1 SGDLS, CDR2 YYNGEE. The CDR3 length is 16 residues. CDR3 loop: CASSVEGSVVGNTIYF. As DNA, the CDR3 is TGTGCCAGCAGCGTAGAGGGGTCGGTGGTGGGAAACACCATATATTTT.

There are a few counts of this clone. The V gene is TRBV12-3 or TRBV12-4, the J gene TRBJ1-1, with TRBD1 as a possible D gene (6 bases). Trimming left V 7 bases short and J 8 bases short, with 14 bases between. This CDR3 contains 12 residues. CDR3 nucleotide sequence: TGTGCCAGCATCATGAGGGGGACAGAAGCTTTCTTT. It is translated as CASIMRGTEAFF.

V usage is TRBV5-1 and J usage is TRBJ2-3, with 8 positions matching TRBD2. With V trimmed by 4 bases and J by 5 bases, 12 bases remained unmatched. The germline gives CDR1 SGHRS, CDR2 YFSETQ. The CDR3 is made up of 16 amino acids. CDR3 in amino acids: CASSPVGGRPLDTQYF. CDR3 sequence (DNA): TGCGCCAGCAGCCCGGTCGGCGGGAGGCCCCTAGATACGCAGTATTTT.

The chain recombines TRBV7-9 with TRBJ2-1, with 10 bases that match TRBD2. J was trimmed by 7 bases and V by 6 bases; bases with no gene match: 12. Germline-derived CDR1 and CDR2 are SEHNR and FQNEAQ (reference sequence). The CDR3 is made up of 16 amino acids. The CDR3 here is CASSVASGRKGNEQFF. The CDR3 bases are TGTGCCAGCAGTGTCGCTAGCGGGAGAAAGGGGAATGAGCAGTTCTTC.

The V and J genes are TRBV7-9 and TRBJ2-1; 11 bases line up with TRBD2. The CDR3 length is 18 residues. Germline trimming cut 5 bases from V and 6 bases from J; bases unmatched to any gene: 15. CDR1 SEHNR and CDR2 FQNEAQ come from the germline V gene (reference sequence). CDR3 bases: TGTGCCAGCAGCCTCCTGGGGCTAGCGGGAGGCATGGGCAATGAGCAGTTCTTC. It codes for CASSLLGLAGGMGNEQFF. The full variable domain, with the rest looked up from reference TRBV7-9 and TRBJ2-1, is DTGVSQNPRHKITKRGQNVTFRCDPISEHNRLYWYRQTLGQGPEFLTYFQNEAQLEKSRLLSDRFSAERPKGSFSTLEIQRTEQGDSAMYLCASSLLGLAGGMGNEQFFGPGTRLTVL.